This TCR beta chain emerged from a study of shared clonotypes between healthy human individuals. Study-wide findings and caveats: Naive CD4 clonotype sharing across several donors was around 5.5%. Rarefaction revealed incomplete sorted-subset sequencing despite large depth. Sequencing depth was predicted to influence how clonotypes are shared among donors.

Germline values: CDR1 SEHNR, CDR2 FQNEAQ (reference sequence). V was pared by 5 bases and J by 1 base, with 11 bases between. The CDR3 totals 14 residues. Naive CD8 isolation took CD45RO-negative cells positively selected for CCR7 and excluded terminally differentiated effector memory CD45RA+ cells. An assay was performed, and its level was deep. Libraries were prepared by immunoSEQ multiplex PCR; TCRdb keeps only in-frame clonotypes and omits some of them. The sample includes around 650,000 clones, approximately 96% of them seen just once. Concerning this clone: Its antigen is as yet unknown.

The chain recombines TRBV7-9 with TRBJ2-5, with a possible D match to TRBD1 (6 bases). The clonotype originates from a woman aged 25 to 39 in good health. The sequenced sample was naive CD8+ T cells sorted from blood. The CDR3 nucleotides are TGTGCCAGCAGCACCGACAGGAGCCAAGAGACCCAGTACTTC. It yields the protein CASSTDRSQETQYF.